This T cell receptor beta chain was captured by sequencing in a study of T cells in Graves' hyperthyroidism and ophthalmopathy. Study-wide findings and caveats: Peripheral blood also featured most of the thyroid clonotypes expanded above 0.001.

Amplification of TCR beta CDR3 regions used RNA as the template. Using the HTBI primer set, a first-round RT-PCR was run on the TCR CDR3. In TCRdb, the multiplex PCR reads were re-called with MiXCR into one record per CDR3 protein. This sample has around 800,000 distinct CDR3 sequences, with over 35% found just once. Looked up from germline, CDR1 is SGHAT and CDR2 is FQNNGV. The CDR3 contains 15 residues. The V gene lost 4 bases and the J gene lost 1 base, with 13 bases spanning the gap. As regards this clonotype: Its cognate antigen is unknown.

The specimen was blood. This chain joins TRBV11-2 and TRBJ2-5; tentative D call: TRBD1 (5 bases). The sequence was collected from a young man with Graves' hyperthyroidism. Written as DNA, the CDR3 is TGTGCCAGCAGCTCCCAGCAGGGTGTCCAAGAGACCCAGTACTTC. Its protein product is CASSSQQGVQETQYF.